This T cell receptor beta chain is from a study of T cell repertoires in cytomegalovirus infection. Across the study: Public TCR beta signature analysis indicated the presence of both CMV infection and matching HLA type. Regarding the study as a whole: Based on cumulative public TCR beta family frequency, carriers of CMV plus the relevant HLA were identified. Within the response measured ex vivo, HLA-C-restricted CMV-specific TCR beta clonotypes were dominant.

This clonotype was counted only a few times. Its antigen is unknown. The length of the CDR3 is 14 residues. Per germline, CDR1 SEHNR and CDR2 FQNEAQ (reference sequence). The V gene lost 8 bases and the J gene lost 1 base, with 11 bases spanning the gap. TCRdb re-analysed the reads in MiXCR, keeping a single row per CDR3 protein. The sample includes some 450,000 distinct CDR3 sequences, roughly a third of them seen just once. Sequencing input: PBMCs. This TCR came from a human donor in good health (CMV status not recorded). Some clones in this sample may be carry-over from other donors' samples. The J gene is TRBJ1-4, the V gene TRBV7-9; D remains unclear. The CDR3 coding sequence is TGTGCCAGCGACCCTGTGAGAACTAATGAAAAACTGTTTTTT. It encodes CASDPVRTNEKLFF.